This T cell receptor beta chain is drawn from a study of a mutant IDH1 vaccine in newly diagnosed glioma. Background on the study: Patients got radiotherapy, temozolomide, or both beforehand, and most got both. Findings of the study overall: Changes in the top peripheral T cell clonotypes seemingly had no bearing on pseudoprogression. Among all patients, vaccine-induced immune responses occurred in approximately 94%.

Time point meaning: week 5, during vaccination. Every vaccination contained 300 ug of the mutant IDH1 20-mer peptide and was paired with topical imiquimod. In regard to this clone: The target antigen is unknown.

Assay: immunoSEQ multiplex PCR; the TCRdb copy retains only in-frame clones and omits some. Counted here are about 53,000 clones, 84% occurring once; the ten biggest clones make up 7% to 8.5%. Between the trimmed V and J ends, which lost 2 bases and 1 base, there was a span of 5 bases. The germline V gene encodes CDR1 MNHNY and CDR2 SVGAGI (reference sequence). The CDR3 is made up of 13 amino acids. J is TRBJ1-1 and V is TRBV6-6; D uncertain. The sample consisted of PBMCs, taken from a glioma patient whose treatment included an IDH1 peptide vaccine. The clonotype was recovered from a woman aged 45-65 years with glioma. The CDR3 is CASSYRSNTEAFF. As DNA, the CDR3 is TGTGCCAGCAGTTACCGGTCGAACACTGAAGCTTTCTTT.